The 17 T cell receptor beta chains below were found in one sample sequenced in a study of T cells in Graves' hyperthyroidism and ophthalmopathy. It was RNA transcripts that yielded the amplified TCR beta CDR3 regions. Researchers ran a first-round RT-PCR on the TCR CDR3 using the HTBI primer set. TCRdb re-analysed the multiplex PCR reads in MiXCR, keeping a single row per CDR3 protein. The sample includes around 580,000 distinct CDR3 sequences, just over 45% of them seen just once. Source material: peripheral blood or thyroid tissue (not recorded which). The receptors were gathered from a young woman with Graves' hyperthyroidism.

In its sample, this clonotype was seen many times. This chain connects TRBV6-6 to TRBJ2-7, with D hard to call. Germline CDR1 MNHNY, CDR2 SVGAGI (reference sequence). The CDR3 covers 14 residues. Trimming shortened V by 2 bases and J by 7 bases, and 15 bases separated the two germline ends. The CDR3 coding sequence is TGTGCCAGCAGTTACCTCAGGAGTTCGAGGGAGCAGTACTTC. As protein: CASSYLRSSREQYF.

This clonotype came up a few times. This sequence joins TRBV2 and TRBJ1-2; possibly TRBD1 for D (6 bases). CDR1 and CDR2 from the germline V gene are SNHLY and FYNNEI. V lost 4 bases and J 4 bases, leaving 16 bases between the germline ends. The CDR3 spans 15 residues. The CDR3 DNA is TGTGCCAGCAGTGTCCACAGGGTCGGGGCCTATGGCTACACCTTC. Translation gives CASSVHRVGAYGYTF.

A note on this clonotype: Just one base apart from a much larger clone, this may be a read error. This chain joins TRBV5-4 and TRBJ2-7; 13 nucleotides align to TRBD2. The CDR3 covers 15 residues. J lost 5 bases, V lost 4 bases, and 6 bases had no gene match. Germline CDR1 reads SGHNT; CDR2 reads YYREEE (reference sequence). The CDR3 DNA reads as TGTGCCAGCAGCATACTAGCGGGAGGGATCGACGAGCAGTACTTC. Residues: CASSILAGGIDEQYF.

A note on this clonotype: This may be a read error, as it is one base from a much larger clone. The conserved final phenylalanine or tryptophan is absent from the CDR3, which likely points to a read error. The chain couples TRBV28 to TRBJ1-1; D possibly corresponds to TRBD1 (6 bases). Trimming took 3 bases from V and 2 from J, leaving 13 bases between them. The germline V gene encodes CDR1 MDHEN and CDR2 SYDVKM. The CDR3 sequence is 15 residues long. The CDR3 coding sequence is TGTGCCAGCAGTTTCGTAGGACAGCCAAACACTGAAGCTTTCCTT. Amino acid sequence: CASSFVGQPNTEAFL.

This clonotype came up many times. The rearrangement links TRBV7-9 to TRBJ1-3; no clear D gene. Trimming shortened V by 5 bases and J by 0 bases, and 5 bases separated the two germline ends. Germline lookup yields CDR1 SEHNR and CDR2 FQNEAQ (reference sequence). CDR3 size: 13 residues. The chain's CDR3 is CASSLLSGNTIYF. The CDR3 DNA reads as TGTGCCAGCAGCCTACTCTCTGGAAACACCATATATTTT.

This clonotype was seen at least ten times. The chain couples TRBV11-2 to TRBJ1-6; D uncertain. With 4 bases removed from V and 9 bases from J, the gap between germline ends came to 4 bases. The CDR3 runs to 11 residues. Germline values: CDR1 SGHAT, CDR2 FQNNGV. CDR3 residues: CASSSGSPLHF. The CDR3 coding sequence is TGTGCCAGCAGCTCAGGTTCACCCCTCCACTTT. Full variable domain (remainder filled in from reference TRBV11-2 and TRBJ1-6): EAGVAQSPRYKIIEKRQSVAFWCNPISGHATLYWYQQILGQGPKLLIQFQNNGVVDDSQLPKDRFSAERLKGVDSTLKIQPAKLEDSAVYLCASSSGSPLHFGNGTRLTVT.

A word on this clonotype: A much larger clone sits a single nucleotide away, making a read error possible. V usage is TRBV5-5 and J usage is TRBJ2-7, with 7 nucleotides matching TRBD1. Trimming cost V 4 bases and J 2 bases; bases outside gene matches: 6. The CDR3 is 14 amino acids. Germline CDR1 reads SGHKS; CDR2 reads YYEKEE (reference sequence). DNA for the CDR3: TGTGCCAGCAGCGTGACAGGGTTGACCTACGAGCAGTACTTC. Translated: CASSVTGLTYEQYF.

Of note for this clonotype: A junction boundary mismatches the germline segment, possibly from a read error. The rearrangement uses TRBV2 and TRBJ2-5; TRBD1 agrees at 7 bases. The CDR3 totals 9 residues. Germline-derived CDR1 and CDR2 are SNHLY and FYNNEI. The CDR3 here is CASRVTQGF. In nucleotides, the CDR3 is TGTGCCAGCAGAGTGACACAGGGGTTC.

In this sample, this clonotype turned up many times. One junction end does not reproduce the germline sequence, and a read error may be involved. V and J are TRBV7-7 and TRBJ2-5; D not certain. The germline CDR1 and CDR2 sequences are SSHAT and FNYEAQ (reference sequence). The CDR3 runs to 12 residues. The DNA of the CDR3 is TGTGCTAGCAGCTCCTTACAAGAGACCCAGTACTTC. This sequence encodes CASSSLQETQYF.

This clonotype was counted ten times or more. The DNA of the CDR3 is TGTGCCAGCAGTCCGGACAGTAACAATCAGCCCCAGCATTTT. It specifies CASSPDSNNQPQHF. J is TRBJ1-5 and V is TRBV7-2, with D perhaps TRBD1 (6 bases). Germline V CDR1 and CDR2: SGHTA, FQGNSA. The V end lost 6 bases, the J end lost 3 bases, and 12 bases lay between the germline ends. The CDR3 is 14 amino acids.

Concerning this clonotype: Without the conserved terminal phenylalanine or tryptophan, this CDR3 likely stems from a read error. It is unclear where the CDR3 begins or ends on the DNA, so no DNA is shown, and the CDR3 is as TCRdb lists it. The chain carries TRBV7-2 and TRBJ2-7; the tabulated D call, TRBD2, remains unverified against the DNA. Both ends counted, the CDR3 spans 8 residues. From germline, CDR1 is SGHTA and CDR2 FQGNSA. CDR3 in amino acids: CASSWGAG.

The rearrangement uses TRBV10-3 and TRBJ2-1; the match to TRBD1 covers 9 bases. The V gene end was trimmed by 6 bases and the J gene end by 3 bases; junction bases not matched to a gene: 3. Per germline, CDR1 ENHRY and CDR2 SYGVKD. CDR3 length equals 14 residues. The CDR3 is CAIRPGQGYNEQFF. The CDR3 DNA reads TGTGCCATCAGACCGGGACAGGGCTACAATGAGCAGTTCTTC.

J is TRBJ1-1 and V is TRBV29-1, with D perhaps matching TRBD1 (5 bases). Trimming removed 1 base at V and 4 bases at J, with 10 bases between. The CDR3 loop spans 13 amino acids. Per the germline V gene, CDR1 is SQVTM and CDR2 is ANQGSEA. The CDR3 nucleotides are TGCAGCGTTGAAGGCTCTGGGGGCACTGAAGCTTTCTTT. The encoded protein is CSVEGSGGTEAFF.

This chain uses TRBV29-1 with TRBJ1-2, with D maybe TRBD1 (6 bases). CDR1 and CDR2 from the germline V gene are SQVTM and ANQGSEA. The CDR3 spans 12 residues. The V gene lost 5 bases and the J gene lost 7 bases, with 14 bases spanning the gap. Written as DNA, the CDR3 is TGCAGCGTTAGGGCAGGGGCTTTTGGCTACACCTTC. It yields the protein CSVRAGAFGYTF.

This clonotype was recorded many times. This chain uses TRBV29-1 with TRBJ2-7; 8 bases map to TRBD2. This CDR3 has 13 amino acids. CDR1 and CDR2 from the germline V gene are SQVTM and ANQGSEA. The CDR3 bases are TGCAGTGTCAGCGGGAGCGGGTACTACGAGCAGTACTTC. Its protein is CSVSGSGYYEQYF.

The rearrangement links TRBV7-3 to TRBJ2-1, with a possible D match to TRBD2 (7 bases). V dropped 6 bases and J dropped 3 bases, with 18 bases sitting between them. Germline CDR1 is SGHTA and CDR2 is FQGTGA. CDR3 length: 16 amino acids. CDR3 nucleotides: TGTGCCAGCAGGCCAACGAGGGGGGGGATCTACAATGAGCAGTTCTTC. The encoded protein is CASRPTRGGIYNEQFF.

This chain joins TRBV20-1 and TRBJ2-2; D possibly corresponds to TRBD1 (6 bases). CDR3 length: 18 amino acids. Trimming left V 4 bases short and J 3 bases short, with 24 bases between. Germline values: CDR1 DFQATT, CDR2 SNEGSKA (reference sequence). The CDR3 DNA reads TGCAGTGCTAACGAGCCGGACAGCAACTATGGCTACACCGGGGAGCTGTTTTTT. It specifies CSANEPDSNYGYTGELFF.